The rows below give T cell receptor beta chains drawn from one sample of a study of T cell repertoires in aging, cancer and after chemotherapy. TCRdb called the multiplex PCR reads again in MiXCR, with one record for every CDR3 protein. The table has fewer than 11,000 distinct CDR3 sequences, under 30% seen once. Sequenced input: blood. The source of these receptors is a human donor in good health. The CDR3 runs from the conserved cysteine through the conserved F or W. The D gene is left open where the match is weak. Clone size is given for some rows only: seen once, a few or many times, or a class if the clone is expanded.

j_call	clone_size	v_call	d_call	cdr3_nt	cdr3_aa
TRBJ2-1	-	TRBV30	-	TGTGCCTGGAGTGTACAAACGTCCCTACGAAGAGTCGGCGATGAGCAGTTCTTC	CAWSVQTSLRRVGDEQFF
TRBJ2-1	few	TRBV7-9	TRBD2	TGTGCCAGCAGCTTGATTGTGGGAGGGCCCTCGAATGAGCAGTTCTTC	CASSLIVGGPSNEQFF
TRBJ2-7	few	TRBV5-1	-	TGCGCCAGCAGCTTGGAGGAGAGGCCCCACGAGCAGTACTTC	CASSLEERPHEQYF
TRBJ1-1	medium-sized	TRBV29-1	-	TGCAGCGTTGAAGATGGGCGGGGGCACGCTGAAGCTTTCTTT	CSVEDGRGHAEAFF
TRBJ2-2	-	TRBV27	-	TGTGCCACCACCTCGACCGGGGAGCTGTTTTTT	CATTSTGELFF
TRBJ1-1	medium-sized	TRBV6-5	-	TGTGCCAGCAGTTACCTCTTGCCAGGGGTCACTGAAGCTTTCTTT	CASSYLLPGVTEAFF
TRBJ2-7	medium-sized	TRBV27	-	TGTGCCAGCGGTGGCCCCTACGAGCAGTACTTC	CASGGPYEQYF
TRBJ1-5	few	TRBV28	-	TGTGCCAGCAGTAAGCCGACAGGCCCCAATCAGCCCCAGCATTTT	CASSKPTGPNQPQHF
TRBJ1-4	-	TRBV12-3/TRBV12-4	-	TGTGCCAGCCTGGACGGCCCTAATGAAAAACTGTTTTTT	CASLDGPNEKLFF
TRBJ2-1	-	TRBV6-2/TRBV6-3	TRBD2	TGTGCCAGCAGTGAGAGGGAACTAGCGGGAGGGTACAATGAGCAGTTCTTC	CASSERELAGGYNEQFF
TRBJ2-7	medium-sized	TRBV7-9	-	TGTGCCAGCAGCCAGGACTGGGAGGTCCACGAGCAGTACTTC	CASSQDWEVHEQYF
TRBJ2-7	few	TRBV24-1	-	TGTGCCACCAGTGAGGGTCGAGAGCCCTACGAGCAGTACTTC	CATSEGREPYEQYF
TRBJ2-7	medium-sized	TRBV27	-	TGTGCCAGCAGTTTAAGTGCACGCAACGAGCAGTACTTC	CASSLSARNEQYF
TRBJ2-7	once	TRBV28	TRBD1	TGTGCCAGCAGTTTAGAGGGACAGTCCTACGAGCAGTACTTC	CASSLEGQSYEQYF
TRBJ2-5	-	TRBV5-1	-	TGCGCCAGCAGCTTGTCCCTAGGACTTGAAGAGACCCAGTACTTC	CASSLSLGLEETQYF
TRBJ1-5	-	TRBV6-1	-	TGTGCCAGCAGTGAAGGTGAGGGTGCGGGACAGCCCCAGCATTTT	CASSEGEGAGQPQHF
TRBJ1-2	large	TRBV29-1	TRBD1	TGCAGCGTTCGACAGGGGGCGTGGTATGGCTACACCTTC	CSVRQGAWYGYTF
TRBJ2-6	medium-sized	TRBV7-6	TRBD1	TGTGCCAGCAGCCCACAGGGGTACTTCTCTGGGGCCAACGTCCTGACTTTC	CASSPQGYFSGANVLTF
TRBJ2-1	-	TRBV20-1	TRBD2	TGCAGTGTCGCTACGGGAGGGAGGAATGAGCAGTTCTTC	CSVATGGRNEQFF
TRBJ1-1	-	TRBV19	TRBD1	TGTGCCAGTAGCGGGACAGGGGGCACTGAAGCTTTCTTT	CASSGTGGTEAFF
TRBJ2-1	-	TRBV5-6	TRBD1	TGTGCCAGCAGCTCGAACAGGGGGCCCTACAATGAGCAGTTCTTC	CASSSNRGPYNEQFF
TRBJ1-6	few	TRBV7-9	-	TGTGCCAGCAGCTTGACAGGTTATAATTCACCCCTCCACTTT	CASSLTGYNSPLHF
TRBJ2-6	few	TRBV14	TRBD1	TGTGCCAGCAGCGAATCCGGGACAGGGCTCTCTGGGGCCAACGTCCTGACTTTC	CASSESGTGLSGANVLTF
TRBJ2-7	few	TRBV6-2/TRBV6-3	-	TGTGCCAGCAGCTTAGGTGTGGGACACCCCGACTACGAGCAGTACTTC	CASSLGVGHPDYEQYF
TRBJ2-7	once	TRBV28	-	TGTGCCAGCAACCCGGGCGGAGGGGGGAGGGACGAGCAGTACTTC	CASNPGGGGRDEQYF
TRBJ1-6	medium-sized	TRBV6-4	-	TGTGCCAGCAGTGACTCAGGACAAAATTCACCCCTCCACTTT	CASSDSGQNSPLHF
TRBJ1-6	few	TRBV12-3/TRBV12-4	-	TGTGCCAGCAGTTTCGTCGATAGAAGCTCCTATAATTCACCCCTCCACTTT	CASSFVDRSSYNSPLHF
TRBJ2-7	-	TRBV6-5	-	TGTGCCAGTTTGGCGGGTTCCTACGAGCAGTACTTC	CASLAGSYEQYF
TRBJ2-7	-	TRBV4-1	-	TGCGCCAGCAGCCAAGATACATACGAGCAGTACTTC	CASSQDTYEQYF
TRBJ2-7	few	TRBV21-1	-	-	CASSKVVGQGSYEQYF
TRBJ1-1	-	TRBV28	-	TGTGCCAGCAGTTTGGGAATCAATGGCTTGAACACTGAAGCTTTCTTT	CASSLGINGLNTEAFF
TRBJ1-3	-	TRBV19	-	TGTGCCAGTAGTACGGGAAGCATAGGCTCTGGAAACACCATATATTTT	CASSTGSIGSGNTIYF
TRBJ2-5	-	TRBV5-4	-	TGTGCCAGCACAACAGGGTCCGTAGTGGAGACCCAGTACTTC	CASTTGSVVETQYF
TRBJ2-2	-	TRBV12-3/TRBV12-4	-	TGTGCCAGCAGCCCGTCCGGGGCGGGTGCGTACACCGGGGAGCTGTTTTTT	CASSPSGAGAYTGELFF
TRBJ2-3	-	TRBV10-1	-	TGCGCCAGCAGTGAGGCTGAATTAAGGGATACGCAGTATTTT	CASSEAELRDTQYF
TRBJ2-2	few	TRBV6-5	-	TGTGCCAGCAGTGACTCTGGTGGCGGGGAGCTGTTTTTT	CASSDSGGGELFF
TRBJ2-2	-	TRBV27	-	TGTGCCAGCAGGATACAGGGTCCGTCTATTACCGGGGAGCTGTTTTTT	CASRIQGPSITGELFF
TRBJ1-2	-	TRBV28	-	TGTGCCAGCAGCGAGGGGGTGGGTGGCTATGGCTACACCTTC	CASSEGVGGYGYTF
TRBJ2-3	medium-sized	TRBV29-1	-	TGCAGCGTTGAAGATTTCAGGGTGGCCTCTAGCACAGATACGCAGTATTTT	CSVEDFRVASSTDTQYF
TRBJ2-7	-	TRBV29-1	TRBD1	TGCAGCGTTGGGGGGCAGGGGGCCAGGGTCGAGCAGTACTTC	CSVGGQGARVEQYF
TRBJ1-4	medium-sized	TRBV6-5	TRBD1	TGTGCCAGCAGTTATGGTGGGACAGCAACTAATGAAAAACTGTTTTTT	CASSYGGTATNEKLFF
TRBJ2-2	-	TRBV18	-	TGTGCCAGCTCATCAGCCTCCACGAACACCGGGGAGCTGTTTTTT	CASSSASTNTGELFF
TRBJ1-1	few	TRBV4-1	-	TGCGCCAGCAGCCAAGTCGGCCTCATGAACACTGAAGCTTTCTTT	CASSQVGLMNTEAFF
TRBJ2-3	-	TRBV7-9	-	TGTGCCAGCAGTTGGGGACCGAAAACAGATACGCAGTATTTT	CASSWGPKTDTQYF
TRBJ2-6	medium-sized	TRBV28	-	TGTGCCAGCTTTAGTAATTCCAACGTCCTGACTTTC	CASFSNSNVLTF